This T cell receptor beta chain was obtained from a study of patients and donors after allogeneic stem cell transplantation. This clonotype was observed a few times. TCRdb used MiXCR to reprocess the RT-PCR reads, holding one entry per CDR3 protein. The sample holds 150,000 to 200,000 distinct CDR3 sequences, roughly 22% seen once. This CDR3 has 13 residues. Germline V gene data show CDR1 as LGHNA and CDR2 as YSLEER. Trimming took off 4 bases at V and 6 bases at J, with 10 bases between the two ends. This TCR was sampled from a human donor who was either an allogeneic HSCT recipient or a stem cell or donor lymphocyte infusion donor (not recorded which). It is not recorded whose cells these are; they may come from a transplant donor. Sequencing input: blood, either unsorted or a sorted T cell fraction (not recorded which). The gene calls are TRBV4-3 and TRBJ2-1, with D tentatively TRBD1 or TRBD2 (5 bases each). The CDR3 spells CASSPGTINEQFF. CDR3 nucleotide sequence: TGCGCCAGCAGCCCCGGGACCATCAATGAGCAGTTCTTC.